This T cell receptor (beta chain) was recorded in a study of early T cells in non-severe SARS-CoV-2 infection. Via MiXCR, TCRdb re-called the 5' RACE reads, giving one row per CDR3 protein. The sample shows 40,000 to 45,000 distinct CDR3 sequences, 5% to 6.5% of them seen only once. Ten or more counts support this clonotype. CDR1 and CDR2 (germline): DFQATT, SNEGSKA (reference sequence). This CDR3 has 13 residues. J was trimmed by 2 bases and V by 5 bases; bases with no gene match: 5. The J gene is TRBJ2-7, the V gene TRBV20-1; 8 bases agree with TRBD2. The specimen comprised whole blood, sampled at baseline. The sequence derives from an adult who was a healthcare worker with PCR-confirmed SARS-CoV-2 infection or an uninfected control (not recorded which). The CDR3 DNA reads TGCAGTGCTGGGACTAGTTTAACCTACGAGCAGTACTTC. Residues: CSAGTSLTYEQYF.